The 4 T cell receptor beta chains presented below share a single source sample, sequenced in a study of blood T cell repertoires in COVID-19. Produced via immunoSEQ multiplex PCR; TCRdb's table is partial and in-frame only. The sample carries over 150,000 clones, 65% to 90% recorded once. Sequenced input: peripheral blood. Receptors were obtained from a man aged 45-60 years with active or convalescent COVID-19.

This chain links TRBV18 with TRBJ2-3; D might be TRBD1 (5 bases). With 3 bases removed from V and 0 bases from J, the gap between germline ends came to 10 bases. The CDR3 loop spans 15 amino acids. Per the germline V gene, CDR1 is KGHSH and CDR2 is LQKENI. In DNA, the CDR3 is TGTGCCAGCTCACCCAGGGTCTCTAGCACAGATACGCAGTATTTT. Translation gives CASSPRVSSTDTQYF.

The chain combines TRBV19 with TRBJ1-5, with unresolved D. This CDR3 is 17 amino acids long. Trimming took off 7 bases at V and 6 bases at J, with 25 bases between the two ends. Germline CDR1 reads LNHDA; CDR2 reads SQIVND (reference sequence). This CDR3 is CASKSQVGSYQSQPQHF. The CDR3 coding sequence is TGTGCCAGTAAATCCCAGGTAGGCAGCTACCAGAGTCAGCCCCAGCATTTT.

The chain carries TRBV7-6 and TRBJ2-5; D is ambiguous. From germline, CDR1 is SGHVS and CDR2 FNYEAQ. V dropped 1 base and J dropped 7 bases, with 13 bases sitting between them. This CDR3 region has 14 residues. The CDR3 DNA is TGTGCCAGCAGCTTAGTCCCCCTAGATGGGACCCAGTACTTC. Translation gives CASSLVPLDGTQYF. Combining the CDR3 with reference TRBV7-6 and TRBJ2-5 gives the whole variable domain GAGVSQSPRYKVTKRGQDVALRCDPISGHVSLYWYRQALGQGPEFLTYFNYEAQQDKSGLPNDRFSAERPEGSISTLTIQRTEQRDSAMYRCASSLVPLDGTQYFGPGTRLLVL.

The J gene is TRBJ1-1, the V gene TRBV27; TRBD1 aligns across 8 bases. Trimming cost V 6 bases and J 11 bases; bases outside gene matches: 8. CDR1 is MNHEY and CDR2 is SMNVEV in the germline V gene (reference sequence). The CDR3 runs 12 residues. The CDR3 is CASSSQGAQAFF. The CDR3 DNA follows: TGTGCCAGCAGCTCGCAGGGGGCGCAGGCTTTCTTT.